The 24 T cell receptor beta chains in this list originate from one sample, sequenced in a study of PD-L1 blockade in urothelial cancer. Stated time point: peripheral blood 6 weeks after treatment start. Assay: immunoSEQ multiplex PCR; the TCRdb copy retains only in-frame clones and omits some. The sample includes some 110,000 clones, approximately 90% of them seen just once. Here the sequenced sample was PBMCs, taken around atezolizumab (anti-PD-L1) treatment. The receptors come from a man aged 55 to 70 with urothelial cancer.

This clone was counted once. The chain carries TRBV7-6 and TRBJ2-2; D gene ambiguous. The CDR3 has 16 amino acids. V lost 5 bases to trimming and J lost 0 bases, with 13 bases between them. In germline, CDR1 is SGHVS, CDR2 FNYEAQ. The DNA of the CDR3 is TGTGCCAGCAGCCCTACGGCACAGTCGAACACCGGGGAGCTGTTTTTT. Protein product: CASSPTAQSNTGELFF.

CDR3 sequence: CASSQLDEQYF. As DNA, the CDR3 is TGTGCCAGCAGCCAGTTGGACGAGCAGTACTTC. The chain uses TRBV7-3 and TRBJ2-7, with D unclear. Germline lookup yields CDR1 SGHTA and CDR2 FQGTGA. Trimming removed 5 bases from V and 5 bases from J, with 7 bases in between. The CDR3 is 11 residues long.

This clone was seen only once. CDR3 amino acids: CASWDRDRNTIYF. In DNA form, the CDR3 reads TGTGCCAGCTGGGACAGGGACAGAAACACCATATATTTT. The J gene is TRBJ1-3, the V gene TRBV6-1; 9 bases are a match to TRBD1. This CDR3 has 13 amino acids. CDR1 MNHNS and CDR2 SASEGT come from the germline V gene. V lost 8 bases to trimming and J lost 5 bases; unmatched junction nucleotides: 4.

This chain uses TRBV10-3 with TRBJ2-3, with TRBD2 identical over 7 bases. From germline, CDR1 is ENHRY and CDR2 SYGVKD. The trim removed 7 bases at V and 5 bases at J, leaving 12 bases unmatched. This CDR3 has 15 amino acids. The CDR3 is CAINSGLVGRDTQYF. DNA for the CDR3: TGTGCCATCAATTCCGGACTAGTGGGGAGAGATACGCAGTATTTT.

This clone has a single count. J is TRBJ2-5 and V is TRBV5-1; 8 nucleotides line up with TRBD2. The CDR3 is 15 amino acids. The V and J ends lost 4 bases and 1 base, in that order; junction bases with no gene match: 6. Germline V gene data show CDR1 as SGHRS and CDR2 as YFSETQ. The DNA of the CDR3 is TGCGCCAGCAGCCGTACGGGGGGGGTCCAAGAGACCCAGTACTTC. Translating it yields CASSRTGGVQETQYF.

This clone was recorded once. V and J are TRBV5-1 and TRBJ2-3, with a tentative D call TRBD2 (6 bases). Germline lookup yields CDR1 SGHRS and CDR2 YFSETQ. The CDR3 loop spans 15 amino acids. Trimming shortened V by 0 bases and J by 5 bases, and 13 bases separated the two germline ends. Written as DNA, the CDR3 is TGCGCCAGCAGCTTGGCCGGGGGAAGGGGAGATACGCAGTATTTT. Its protein is CASSLAGGRGDTQYF.

In nucleotides, the CDR3 is TGCAGCGGCGGACTAGCGGGAAACACAGATACGCAGTATTTT. It translates to CSGGLAGNTDTQYF. This chain uses TRBV29-1 with TRBJ2-3, with TRBD2 identical over 12 bases. The CDR3 sequence is 14 residues long. V lost 7 bases, J lost 2 bases, and 4 bases stayed unmatched. Germline assignment: CDR1 SQVTM and CDR2 ANQGSEA.

The chain recombines TRBV7-2 with TRBJ2-1; D not resolved. This CDR3 has 14 amino acids. Trimming stripped 4 bases from V and 5 bases from J, with 12 bases between. Germline V lookup: CDR1 SGHTA, CDR2 FQGNSA. The CDR3, as DNA: TGTGCCAGCAGCTGGAGCCGGATCAACAATGAGCAGTTCTTC. It is translated as CASSWSRINNEQFF.

This chain joins TRBV28 and TRBJ1-5; D might be TRBD1 (6 bases). Germline loops: CDR1 MDHEN, CDR2 SYDVKM. V lost 0 bases, J lost 4 bases, and 10 bases lay in between. This CDR3 has 15 amino acids. The CDR3 nucleotides read TGTGCCAGCAGTTTATGGGGCAGGGGAAATCAGCCCCAGCATTTT. Its translation: CASSLWGRGNQPQHF.

This rearrangement joins TRBV4-1 to TRBJ2-7, with D uncertain. V lost 0 bases and J lost 3, with 12 bases in between. The CDR3 has 15 amino acids. Germline CDR1 and CDR2: MGHRA and YSYEKL. The CDR3 coding sequence is TGCGCCAGCAGCCAAGAACCCAGTCCTGGCTACGAGCAGTACTTC. It translates to CASSQEPSPGYEQYF.

In this sample, this clone turned up once. The chain links TRBV18 to TRBJ1-2; no clear D gene. CDR1 is KGHSH and CDR2 is LQKENI in the germline V gene. The CDR3 runs 14 residues. Trimming took 3 bases from V and 4 from J, leaving 12 bases between them. CDR3 nucleotides: TGTGCCAGCTCACCCCCGGGTGTAGGCTATGGCTACACCTTC. The encoded protein is CASSPPGVGYGYTF.

The V and J genes are TRBV11-2 and TRBJ1-3; D is unresolved. V lost 3 bases, J lost 0 bases, and 6 bases lay in between. Germline CDR1 SGHAT, CDR2 FQNNGV. This CDR3 has 14 residues. CDR3 loop: CASSFQVSGNTIYF. CDR3 DNA: TGTGCCAGCAGCTTCCAGGTCTCTGGAAACACCATATATTTT.

In its sample, this clone was seen a few times. The chain couples TRBV19 to TRBJ1-2, with a possible D match to TRBD1 (6 bases). The CDR3 is made up of 14 amino acids. The germline gives CDR1 LNHDA, CDR2 SQIVND (reference sequence). Trimming removed 6 bases at V and 2 bases at J, with 13 bases between. CDR3 sequence (DNA): TGTGCCAGTAGCCAAACAGGGATCAACTATGGCTACACCTTC. It translates to CASSQTGINYGYTF.

The gene calls are TRBV6-4 and TRBJ2-1; 7 bases match TRBD2. The CDR3 is 13 residues long. J was trimmed by 8 bases and V by 3 bases; bases with no gene match: 4. Germline V gene data show CDR1 as MRHNA and CDR2 as SNTAGT. The CDR3, as DNA: TGTGCCAGCAGTGAAAGCGGGAAATATGAGCAGTTCTTC. Translating gives CASSESGKYEQFF.

J is TRBJ1-2 and V is TRBV7-9; D might be TRBD1 (5 bases). Germline CDR1 is SEHNR and CDR2 is FQNEAQ (reference sequence). Trimming took off 5 bases at V and 0 bases at J, with 13 bases between the two ends. The CDR3 extends over 15 amino acids. The CDR3 reads CASSAGGRTNYGYTF. DNA for the CDR3: TGTGCCAGCAGCGCCGGGGGACGGACTAACTATGGCTACACCTTC.

V gene TRBV6-5 combines with J gene TRBJ1-2, with 9 bases aligning to TRBD1. The J segment lost 0 bases and the V segment lost 6 bases, leaving 5 bases of the junction unmatched. Germline CDR1 MNHEY, CDR2 SVGAGI. The CDR3 is made up of 15 amino acids. Written as DNA, the CDR3 is TGTGCCAGCAGGTTACAGGGGGCGGCTAACTATGGCTACACCTTC. Its translation is CASRLQGAANYGYTF.

The chain carries TRBV28 and TRBJ2-7; D unclear. The CDR3 length is 11 residues. Germline V gives CDR1 MDHEN, CDR2 SYDVKM. V was shortened by 11 bases and J by 3 bases, with 11 bases between the two germline ends. The CDR3 is CAARGNYEQYF. In nucleotides, the CDR3 is TGTGCCGCCCGAGGAAACTACGAGCAGTACTTC. The whole variable domain, filled in from reference TRBV28 and TRBJ2-7, reads DVKVTQSSRYLVKRTGEKVFLECVQDMDHENMFWYRQDPGLGLRLIYFSYDVKMKEKGDIPEGYSVSREKKERFSLILESASTNQTSMYLCAARGNYEQYFGPGTRLTVT.

The rearrangement uses TRBV2 and TRBJ2-2; 7 nucleotides agree with TRBD2. Germline V gives CDR1 SNHLY, CDR2 FYNNEI. V shed 3 bases, J shed 4 bases, and the junction held 5 bases outside the gene matches. The CDR3 has 15 amino acids. This CDR3 is CASSESSGLTGELFF. In DNA form, the CDR3 reads TGTGCCAGCAGTGAGTCTAGCGGCCTCACCGGGGAGCTGTTTTTT.

The V and J genes are TRBV9 and TRBJ2-1; 8 bases fit TRBD2. Trimming cost V 0 bases and J 0 bases; bases outside gene matches: 5. Germline CDR1 SGDLS, CDR2 YYNGEE. The CDR3 is made up of 17 amino acids. The CDR3 DNA reads as TGTGCCAGCAGCGTAGGTCTAGCGGGTAGCTCCTACAATGAGCAGTTCTTC. Translating it yields CASSVGLAGSSYNEQFF.

This clone was detected a few times. The J gene is TRBJ2-7, the V gene TRBV14; 7 bases align to TRBD1. Trimming took 2 bases from V and 4 from J; bases not matched to a gene: 8. The CDR3 sequence is 15 residues long. CDR1 and CDR2 (germline): SGHDN, FVKESK. The CDR3, as DNA: TGTGCCAGCAGCCAATTGAGGCAGGGGGTTTACGAGCAGTACTTC. Translated, it gives CASSQLRQGVYEQYF.

The CDR3 coding sequence is TGTGCCAGCAGCGCCCCCTCGGTTGCTATCAATGAGCAGTTCTTC. This encodes CASSAPSVAINEQFF. V and J are TRBV27 and TRBJ2-1; D gene ambiguous. Trimming left V 6 bases short and J 6 bases short, with 18 bases between. The CDR3 runs 15 residues. CDR1 is MNHEY and CDR2 is SMNVEV in the germline V gene (reference sequence).

The chain uses TRBV5-8 and TRBJ1-5; the D is unclear. Looked up from germline, CDR1 is SGHTS and CDR2 is YDEGEE. V lost 1 base to trimming and J lost 3 bases, with 11 bases between them. The CDR3 length is 15 residues. CDR3 nucleotides: TGTGCCAGCAGCTTGTACGGCGGTTTCAATCAGCCCCAGCATTTT. It encodes CASSLYGGFNQPQHF.

This sequence joins TRBV5-1 and TRBJ2-5; 11 bases are a match to TRBD2. Germline lookup yields CDR1 SGHRS and CDR2 YFSETQ. V trimming: 4 bases; J trimming: 5 bases; junction bases outside the gene matches: 7. This CDR3 is 15 amino acids long. The CDR3 DNA follows: TGCGCCAGCAGCATTGTAGCGGGGGGGCAGGAGACCCAGTACTTC. This sequence encodes CASSIVAGGQETQYF.

The rearrangement links TRBV5-1 to TRBJ2-3, with 9 bases identical to TRBD2. Germline-derived CDR1 and CDR2 are SGHRS and YFSETQ. The V gene end was trimmed by 2 bases and the J gene end by 3 bases; junction bases not matched to a gene: 1. The CDR3 extends over 14 amino acids. The CDR3, as DNA: TGCGCCAGCAGCTTAGCGGGAGGAACAGATACGCAGTATTTT. Protein: CASSLAGGTDTQYF. The complete variable domain, with remaining parts taken from reference TRBV5-1 and TRBJ2-3, reads KAGVTQTPRYLIKTRGQQVTLSCSPISGHRSVSWYQQTPGQGLQFLFEYFSETQRNKGNFPGRFSGRQFSNSRSEMNVSTLELGDSALYLCASSLAGGTDTQYFGPGTRLTVL.